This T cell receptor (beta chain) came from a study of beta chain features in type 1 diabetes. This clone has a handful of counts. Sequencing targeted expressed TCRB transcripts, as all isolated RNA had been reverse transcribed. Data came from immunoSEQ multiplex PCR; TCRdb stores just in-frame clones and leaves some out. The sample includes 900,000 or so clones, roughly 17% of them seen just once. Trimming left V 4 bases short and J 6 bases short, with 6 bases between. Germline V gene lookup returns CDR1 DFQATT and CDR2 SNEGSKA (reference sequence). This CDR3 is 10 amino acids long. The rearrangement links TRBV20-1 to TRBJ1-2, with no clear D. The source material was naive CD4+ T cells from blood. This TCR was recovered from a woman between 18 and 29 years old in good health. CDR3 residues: CSAIRNGYTF. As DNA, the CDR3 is TGCAGTGCTATCCGAAATGGCTACACCTTC.